This TCR beta chain was sequenced for a study of cytomegalovirus exposure and HLA in healthy donors. Across the study: Earlier work reported 100 million or so unique TCR beta sequences from roughly 180 million T cells. HLA-typed donors were the source of some 80 million unique TCRs, which an early data release held.

Germline V CDR1 and CDR2: LNHNV, YYDKDF (reference sequence). V shed 4 bases, J shed 2 bases, and the junction held 9 bases outside the gene matches. The CDR3 runs 18 residues. 13 Jbeta primers and 60 Vbeta primers were used for the PCR. TCRdb's copy holds only in-frame clones and misses some; the assay was immunoSEQ multiplex PCR. The table records 65,000 to 85,000 clones, 70% to 85% of them present only once. The receptor comes from a man between 45 and 60 years old in good health and CMV-seropositive. The J gene is TRBJ2-3, the V gene TRBV15, with 13 nucleotides matching TRBD2. What was sequenced was PBMCs. This chain's CDR3 is CATSTGLAGDAATDTQYF. In DNA, the CDR3 is TGTGCCACCAGCACCGGACTAGCGGGAGACGCCGCCACAGATACGCAGTATTTT.